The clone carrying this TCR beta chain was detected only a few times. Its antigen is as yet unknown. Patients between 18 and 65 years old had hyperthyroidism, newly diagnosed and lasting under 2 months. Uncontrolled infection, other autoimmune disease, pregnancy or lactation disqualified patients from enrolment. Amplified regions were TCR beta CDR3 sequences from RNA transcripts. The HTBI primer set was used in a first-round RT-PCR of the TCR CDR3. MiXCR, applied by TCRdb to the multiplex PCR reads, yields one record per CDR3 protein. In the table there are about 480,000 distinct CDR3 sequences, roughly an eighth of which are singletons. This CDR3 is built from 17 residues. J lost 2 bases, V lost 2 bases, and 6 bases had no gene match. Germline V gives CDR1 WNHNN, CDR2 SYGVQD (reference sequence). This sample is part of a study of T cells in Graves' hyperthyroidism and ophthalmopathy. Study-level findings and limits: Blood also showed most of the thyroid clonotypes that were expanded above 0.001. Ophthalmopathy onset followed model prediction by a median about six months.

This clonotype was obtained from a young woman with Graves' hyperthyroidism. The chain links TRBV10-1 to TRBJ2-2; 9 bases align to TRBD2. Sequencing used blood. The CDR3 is CASSENSGRSNTGELFF. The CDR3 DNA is TGCGCCAGCAGTGAGAATAGCGGGAGAAGTAACACCGGGGAGCTGTTTTTT.